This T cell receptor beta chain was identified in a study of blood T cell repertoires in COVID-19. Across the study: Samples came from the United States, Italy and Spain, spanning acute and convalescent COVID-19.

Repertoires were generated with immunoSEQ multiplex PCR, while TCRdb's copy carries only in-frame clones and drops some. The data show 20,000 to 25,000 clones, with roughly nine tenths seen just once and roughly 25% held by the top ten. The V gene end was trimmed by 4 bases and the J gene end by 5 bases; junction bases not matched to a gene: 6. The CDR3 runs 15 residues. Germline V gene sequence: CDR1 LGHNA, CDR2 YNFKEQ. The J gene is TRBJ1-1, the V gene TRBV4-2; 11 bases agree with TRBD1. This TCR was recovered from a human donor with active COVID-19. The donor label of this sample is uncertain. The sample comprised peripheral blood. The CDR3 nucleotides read TGTGCCAGCAGCCCCGGACAGGGGGCGCCTACTGAAGCTTTCTTT. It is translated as CASSPGQGAPTEAFF.